This T cell receptor (beta chain) was captured by sequencing in a study of radiotherapy plus CTLA-4 blockade in lung cancer. Overall study results and limits: Blood-borne expansion of tumor-derived TCR clones followed radiotherapy plus ipilimumab.

Germline V gene lookup returns CDR1 MNHEY and CDR2 SMNVEV (reference sequence). Trimming cost V 3 bases and J 0 bases, with 9 bases left between them. There are 16 residues in the CDR3. Of note for this clone: The target antigen is unknown.

Some clones are missing from TCRdb's copy, which holds only in-frame ones; the method was immunoSEQ multiplex PCR. This sample has roughly 120,000 clones, with around 75% found just once. The sequence derives from a human donor with non-small cell lung cancer who had a partial response to radiotherapy plus ipilimumab. Sequencing used peripheral blood, obtained from a patient treated with radiotherapy plus ipilimumab. The chain carries TRBV27 and TRBJ2-6; D ambiguous. As DNA, the CDR3 is TGTGCCAGCAGTTTCCGTCCAGACTCTGGGGCCAACGTCCTGACTTTC. Translating it yields CASSFRPDSGANVLTF.